One sample yielded the 29 T cell receptor beta chains listed below, sequenced in a study of T cell changes during pregnancy in multiple sclerosis. Measured with immunoSEQ multiplex PCR; TCRdb has only the in-frame clones, and not every one. Among 39,000 or so clones listed, 90% were seen once. This sample comprised CD8+ T cells from peripheral blood mononuclear cells, obtained in the first trimester of pregnancy. The origin of the receptors is a female donor with multiple sclerosis, enrolled in a pregnancy study.

V and J are TRBV7-9 and TRBJ2-7, with D perhaps TRBD2 (5 bases). From germline, CDR1 is SEHNR and CDR2 FQNEAQ (reference sequence). CDR3 length: 17 amino acids. V dropped 1 base and J dropped 0 bases, with 16 bases sitting between them. CDR3 in amino acids: CASSLELSGISSYEQYF. The CDR3 DNA follows: TGTGCCAGCAGCTTAGAACTGTCGGGAATTAGCTCCTACGAGCAGTACTTC. Based on the CDR3 plus reference TRBV7-9 and TRBJ2-7, the full variable domain is DTGVSQNPRHKITKRGQNVTFRCDPISEHNRLYWYRQTLGQGPEFLTYFQNEAQLEKSRLLSDRFSAERPKGSFSTLEIQRTEQGDSAMYLCASSLELSGISSYEQYFGPGTRLTVT.

In this sample, this clone turned up once. The rearrangement uses TRBV27 and TRBJ1-5; D might be TRBD1 (5 bases). Trimming cost V 3 bases and J 2 bases, with 8 bases left between them. CDR3 length equals 14 residues. CDR1 and CDR2 (germline): MNHEY, SMNVEV (reference sequence). Written as DNA, the CDR3 is TGTGCCAGCAGTTTTGGCAGGGGCAATCAGCCCCAGCATTTT. It codes for CASSFGRGNQPQHF.

The chain links TRBV7-9 to TRBJ2-5, with D possibly being TRBD2 (5 bases). Germline-derived CDR1 and CDR2 are SEHNR and FQNEAQ (reference sequence). The V end lost 1 base, the J end lost 4 bases, and 10 bases lay between the germline ends. This CDR3 is built from 14 residues. The CDR3 DNA follows: TGTGCCAGCAGCTTAGAAAAAGGGAGAGAGACCCAGTACTTC. It encodes CASSLEKGRETQYF. Based on the CDR3 plus reference TRBV7-9 and TRBJ2-5, the full variable domain is DTGVSQNPRHKITKRGQNVTFRCDPISEHNRLYWYRQTLGQGPEFLTYFQNEAQLEKSRLLSDRFSAERPKGSFSTLEIQRTEQGDSAMYLCASSLEKGRETQYFGPGTRLLVL.

The V and J genes are TRBV7-8 and TRBJ2-2, with D hard to call. CDR1 is SGHVS, CDR2 FQNEAQ, per germline. Between the trimmed V and J ends, which lost 4 bases and 2 bases, there was a span of 8 bases. The CDR3 sequence is 14 residues long. CDR3 residues: CASSSFLNTGELFF. CDR3 sequence (DNA): TGTGCCAGCAGCTCTTTCCTTAACACCGGGGAGCTGTTTTTT.

The CDR3, as DNA: TGCGCCAGCAGCCTAGGCAGACTCATGAACACTGAAGCTTTCTTT. Protein: CASSLGRLMNTEAFF. The gene calls are TRBV5-1 and TRBJ1-1; D unclear. V was pared by 4 bases and J by 0 bases, with 13 bases between. CDR1 and CDR2 from the germline V gene are SGHRS and YFSETQ. CDR3 length: 15 amino acids.

This chain connects TRBV4-2 to TRBJ2-3, with 10 bases that match TRBD2. The V segment lost 1 base and the J segment 2 bases; nucleotides outside the gene matches: 6. The CDR3 consists of 17 residues. Germline V gene sequence: CDR1 LGHNA, CDR2 YNFKEQ. The CDR3 loop is CASSQALAGVHTDTQYF. CDR3 nucleotides: TGTGCCAGCAGCCAAGCCCTAGCGGGAGTTCACACAGATACGCAGTATTTT.

This chain connects TRBV19 to TRBJ1-1, with D hard to call. V gave up 6 bases and J gave up 1 base, with 9 bases separating them. CDR1 and CDR2 (germline): LNHDA, SQIVND (reference sequence). The CDR3 runs to 13 residues. CDR3 amino acids: CASSLGRNTEAFF. The CDR3 DNA is TGTGCCAGTAGCCTGGGGAGGAACACTGAAGCTTTCTTT.

The table lists this clone with a few counts. The chain has TRBV7-9 and TRBJ2-7, with 8 positions matching TRBD2. CDR1 and CDR2 (germline): SEHNR, FQNEAQ (reference sequence). The CDR3 spans 15 residues. The J segment lost 2 bases and the V segment lost 1 base, leaving 4 bases of the junction unmatched. The chain's CDR3 is CASSLGTSPTYEQYF. The CDR3 bases are TGTGCCAGCAGCTTAGGGACTAGCCCAACCTACGAGCAGTACTTC.

V and J are TRBV19 and TRBJ2-7; TRBD1 aligns across 10 bases. The V segment lost 2 bases and the J segment 3 bases; nucleotides outside the gene matches: 4. There are 15 residues in the CDR3. Germline V gene data show CDR1 as LNHDA and CDR2 as SQIVND (reference sequence). In DNA form, the CDR3 reads TGTGCCAGTAGTATATCTGGGACAGGGGTCTACGAGCAGTACTTC. Protein product: CASSISGTGVYEQYF.

The chain recombines TRBV7-3 with TRBJ2-3; 9 positions match TRBD1. J lost 10 bases, V lost 8 bases, and 10 bases had no gene match. Germline CDR1 and CDR2: SGHTA and FQGTGA. The CDR3 length is 13 residues. The CDR3 sequence is CASSGTGYFAQYF. DNA for the CDR3: TGTGCCAGCTCCGGGACAGGGTATTTCGCGCAGTATTTT.

V and J are TRBV30 and TRBJ2-3; tentatively, D is TRBD1 (5 bases). The CDR3 totals 14 residues. Trimming stripped 3 bases from V and 4 bases from J, with 14 bases between. CDR1 is GTSNPN and CDR2 is SVGIG in the germline V gene (reference sequence). CDR3: CAWRENRWADTQYF. CDR3 DNA: TGTGCCTGGAGGGAAAACAGGTGGGCAGATACGCAGTATTTT. The full variable domain, rest sourced from reference TRBV30 and TRBJ2-3, is SQTIHQWPATLVQPVGSPLSLECTVEGTSNPNLYWYRQAAGRGLQLLFYSVGIGQISSEVPQNLSASRPQDRQFILSSKKLLLSDSGFYLCAWRENRWADTQYFGPGTRLTVL.

The chain is built from TRBV15 and TRBJ1-2, with D tentatively TRBD1 (6 bases). The germline CDR1 and CDR2 sequences are LNHNV and YYDKDF (reference sequence). The CDR3 extends over 12 amino acids. V dropped 6 bases and J dropped 3 bases, with 8 bases sitting between them. The CDR3, as DNA: TGTGCCACCAGTCAGGGGTACTATGGCTACACCTTC. Encoded protein: CATSQGYYGYTF.

The genes are TRBV5-4 and TRBJ2-5; a weak D match, TRBD2 (5 bases). The germline V and J ends were trimmed by 1 base and 5 bases, with 9 bases remaining between them. The CDR3 loop spans 13 amino acids. The germline V gene has CDR1 SGHNT and CDR2 YYREEE (reference sequence). The CDR3 DNA sequence: TGTGCCAGCAGCTTGAGTAGCGACGAGACCCAGTACTTC. Translated, it gives CASSLSSDETQYF. The whole variable domain, remainder taken from reference TRBV5-4 and TRBJ2-5, is ETGVTQSPTHLIKTRGQQVTLRCSSQSGHNTVSWYQQALGQGPQFIFQYYREEENGRGNFPPRFSGLQFPNYSSELNVNALELDDSALYLCASSLSSDETQYFGPGTRLLVL.

The rearrangement links TRBV18 to TRBJ1-1, with a weak D call TRBD1 (6 bases). This CDR3 comprises 15 residues. V shed 3 bases and J shed 2 bases, with 13 bases lying between them. The germline V gene encodes CDR1 KGHSH and CDR2 LQKENI. The CDR3: CASSPRDITNTEAFF. The CDR3 DNA reads as TGTGCCAGCTCACCTAGGGACATCACTAACACTGAAGCTTTCTTT.

As regards this clone: An end of the junction does not agree with germline; a read error may underlie this. The rearrangement links TRBV27 to TRBJ2-3, with D hard to call. From germline, CDR1 is MNHEY and CDR2 SMNVEV (reference sequence). There are 11 residues in the CDR3. The CDR3 DNA is TGTGTCAGCAGTTCTCTAGGTACGCAGTATTTT. Protein product: CVSSSLGTQYF.

This chain connects TRBV10-1 to TRBJ2-1, with 7 bases matching TRBD2. Germline assignment: CDR1 WNHNN and CDR2 SYGVQD (reference sequence). With V trimmed by 6 bases and J by 9 bases, 8 bases remained unmatched. The CDR3 contains 13 residues. This CDR3 is CASSVLERGEQFF. The CDR3 DNA sequence: TGCGCCAGCAGCGTACTAGAGCGGGGTGAGCAGTTCTTC.

The chain uses TRBV7-2 and TRBJ2-3; D gene ambiguous. The germline CDR1 and CDR2 sequences are SGHTA and FQGNSA. Trimming removed 5 bases from V and 2 bases from J, with 14 bases in between. The CDR3 sequence is 15 residues long. The CDR3 loop reads CASSEVRIATDTQYF. The CDR3 region has the DNA TGTGCCAGCAGCGAGGTGCGGATCGCCACAGATACGCAGTATTTT.

The chain has TRBV4-1 and TRBJ1-1; TRBD1 matches at 7 bases. After removal of 0 bases from V and 0 bases from J, the junction contained 1 base not matched to a gene. The CDR3 has 15 residues. CDR1 is MGHRA, CDR2 YSYEKL, per germline. CDR3 in DNA: TGCGCCAGCAGCCAAGACAGGGGGTTGAACACTGAAGCTTTCTTT. This gives the protein CASSQDRGLNTEAFF.

The J gene is TRBJ2-7, the V gene TRBV6-5; a possible D gene is TRBD1 (6 bases). There are 15 residues in the CDR3. V gave up 2 bases and J gave up 0 bases, with 11 bases separating them. Germline V gene sequence: CDR1 MNHEY, CDR2 SVGAGI. The CDR3 reads CASSYTGTPSYEQYF. CDR3 nucleotides: TGTGCCAGCAGTTACACAGGGACACCCTCCTACGAGCAGTACTTC.

This chain uses TRBV5-4 with TRBJ2-5; 7 bases match TRBD2. J lost 5 bases, V lost 3 bases, and 13 bases had no gene match. Germline lookup yields CDR1 SGHNT and CDR2 YYREEE (reference sequence). This CDR3 contains 16 residues. In nucleotides, the CDR3 is TGTGCCAGCAGCTCAGGAGTAGCGGGCCACGAGGAGACCCAGTACTTC. Translated: CASSSGVAGHEETQYF.

This clone was detected only a few times. This chain uses TRBV19 with TRBJ1-1; 8 nucleotides line up with TRBD1. The germline CDR1 and CDR2 sequences are LNHDA and SQIVND (reference sequence). Trimming at V came to 6 bases and at J to 4 bases, leaving 16 bases not matched to a gene. The CDR3 runs to 17 residues. In nucleotides, the CDR3 is TGTGCCAGTAGCCTACGGCTAATCAGGGGGCGGAGCACTGAAGCTTTCTTT. Protein sequence: CASSLRLIRGRSTEAFF.

This clone has a single count. The chain couples TRBV4-2 to TRBJ2-4; D uncertain. V shed 4 bases and J shed 0 bases, with 13 bases lying between them. CDR3 length equals 16 residues. Germline V gene data show CDR1 as LGHNA and CDR2 as YNFKEQ. The CDR3 protein is CASSLGADVAKNIQYF. Written as DNA, the CDR3 is TGTGCCAGCAGCCTAGGAGCAGACGTAGCCAAAAACATTCAGTACTTC.

The J gene is TRBJ1-2, the V gene TRBV7-9; D ambiguous. Trimming removed 1 base from V and 8 bases from J, with 14 bases in between. The CDR3 has 14 residues. Germline V gene lookup returns CDR1 SEHNR and CDR2 FQNEAQ (reference sequence). The DNA for the CDR3 is TGTGCCAGCAGCTTAGACCCCGGTCGTCGGGGCTACACCTTC. Translation gives CASSLDPGRRGYTF.

The sample holds a few counts of this clone. The rearrangement uses TRBV2 and TRBJ1-1; maybe TRBD1 (6 bases). Germline CDR1 SNHLY, CDR2 FYNNEI. This CDR3 is built from 13 residues. The ends were cut back, 6 bases at V and 1 base at J, with 9 bases in the middle. In DNA, the CDR3 is TGTGCCAGCAGGAAACAGGGGAACACTGAAGCTTTCTTT. It encodes CASRKQGNTEAFF.

The chain uses TRBV7-9 and TRBJ1-4; D is possibly TRBD1 (6 bases). Germline CDR1 SEHNR, CDR2 FQNEAQ (reference sequence). The CDR3 contains 15 residues. V was trimmed by 3 bases and J by 1 base, leaving 9 bases between them. CDR3 nucleotide sequence: TGTGCCAGCAGCTTCAAGGGACAAACTAATGAAAAACTGTTTTTT. Translating it yields CASSFKGQTNEKLFF.

The chain uses TRBV13 and TRBJ2-1; D not certain. The germline gives CDR1 PRHDT, CDR2 FYEKMQ (reference sequence). V was clipped by 1 base and J by 0 bases, with 7 bases between them. This CDR3 has 15 amino acids. DNA of the CDR3: TGTGCCAGCAGCTTAGAAGAGGACTCCTACAATGAGCAGTTCTTC. Encoded protein: CASSLEEDSYNEQFF.

This clone was seen a single time. The V and J genes are TRBV9 and TRBJ1-3; no reliable D call. The CDR3 contains 15 residues. V was shortened by 1 base and J by 2 bases, with 10 bases between the two germline ends. Germline CDR1 is SGDLS and CDR2 is YYNGEE. CDR3 sequence: CASSVTGEPGNTIYF. CDR3 DNA sequence: TGTGCCAGCAGCGTAACGGGAGAACCTGGAAACACCATATATTTT.

The chain recombines TRBV19 with TRBJ2-7, with 11 bases identical to TRBD1. Trimming cost V 3 bases and J 2 bases; bases outside gene matches: 3. Per germline, CDR1 LNHDA and CDR2 SQIVND (reference sequence). This CDR3 contains 15 residues. DNA for the CDR3: TGTGCCAGTAGTATGGGACAGGGGGGAGCCTACGAGCAGTACTTC. Translation gives CASSMGQGGAYEQYF.

In this sample, this clone turned up a few times. The rearrangement uses TRBV9 and TRBJ2-1; 7 bases align to TRBD2. Germline V gives CDR1 SGDLS, CDR2 YYNGEE. V was pared by 4 bases and J by 4 bases, with 11 bases of the junction left unmatched. This CDR3 region has 16 residues. The CDR3 region has the DNA TGTGCCAGCAGCCAATCCGGGAGCGGGGCATACAATGAGCAGTTCTTC. Translation: CASSQSGSGAYNEQFF.